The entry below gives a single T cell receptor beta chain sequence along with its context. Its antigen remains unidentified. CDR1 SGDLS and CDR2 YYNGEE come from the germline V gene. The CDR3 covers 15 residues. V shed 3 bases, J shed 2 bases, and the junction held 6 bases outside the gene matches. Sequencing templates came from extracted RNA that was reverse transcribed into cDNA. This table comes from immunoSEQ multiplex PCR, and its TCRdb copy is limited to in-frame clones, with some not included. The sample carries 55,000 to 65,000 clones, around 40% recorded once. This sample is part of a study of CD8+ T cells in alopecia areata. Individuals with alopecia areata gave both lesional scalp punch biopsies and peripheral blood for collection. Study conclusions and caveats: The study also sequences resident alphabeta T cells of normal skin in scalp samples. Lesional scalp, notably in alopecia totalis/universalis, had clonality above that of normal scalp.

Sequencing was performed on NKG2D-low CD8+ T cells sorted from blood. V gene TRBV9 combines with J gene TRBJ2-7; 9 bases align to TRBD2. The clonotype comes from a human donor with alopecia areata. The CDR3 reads CASSARTSDPYEQYF. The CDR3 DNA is TGTGCCAGCAGCGCCCGGACTAGCGATCCCTACGAGCAGTACTTC.